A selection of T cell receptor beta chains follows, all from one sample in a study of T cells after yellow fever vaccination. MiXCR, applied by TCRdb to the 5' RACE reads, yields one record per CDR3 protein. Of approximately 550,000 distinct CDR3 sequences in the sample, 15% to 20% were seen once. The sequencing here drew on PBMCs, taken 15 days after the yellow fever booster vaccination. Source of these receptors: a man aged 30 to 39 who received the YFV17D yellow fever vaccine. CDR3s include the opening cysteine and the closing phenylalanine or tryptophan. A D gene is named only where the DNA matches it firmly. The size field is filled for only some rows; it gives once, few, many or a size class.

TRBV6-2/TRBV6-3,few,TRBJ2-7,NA,TGTGCCAGCAGTTACGCCGGGGTCGAGCAGTACTTC,CASSYAGVEQYF
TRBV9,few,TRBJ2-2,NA,TGTGCCAGCAGCGGCGGATCGGCCCCTGGCACCGGGGAGCTGTTTTTT,CASSGGSAPGTGELFF
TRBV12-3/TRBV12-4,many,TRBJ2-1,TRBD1,TGTGCCAGCAGTCCAACGTCGTCAGGGGGCAATGAGCAGTTCTTC,CASSPTSSGGNEQFF
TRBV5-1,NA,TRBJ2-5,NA,TGCGCCAGCAGCTTGGGACAGATGAAGGCCCAGTACTTC,CASSLGQMKAQYF
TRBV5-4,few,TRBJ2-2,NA,TGTGCCAGCAGCTCCGAGGGTTCTGGGGAGCTGTTTTTT,CASSSEGSGELFF
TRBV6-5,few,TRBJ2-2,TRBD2,TGTGCCAGCAGTTACTCGGCTGGGACTAGCGGGGGGCACACCGGGGAGCTGTTTTTT,CASSYSAGTSGGHTGELFF
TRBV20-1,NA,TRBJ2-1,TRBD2,TGCAGTGCTAGAGCCACATCTAAACTAGCGGGATTTTCTTTTGAGCAGTTCTTC,CSARATSKLAGFSFEQFF
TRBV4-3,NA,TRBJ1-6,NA,TGCGCCAGCAGCCAAGAGCTCCCCGATAATTCACCCCTCCACTTT,CASSQELPDNSPLHF
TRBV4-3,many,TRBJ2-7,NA,TGCGCCAGCAGCCAAGATTCGGGCCCCTACGAGCAGTACTTC,CASSQDSGPYEQYF
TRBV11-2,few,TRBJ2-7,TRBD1,TGTGCCAGCAGCATTAGACGCGCAGGGGGCGACTACGAGCAGTACTTC,CASSIRRAGGDYEQYF
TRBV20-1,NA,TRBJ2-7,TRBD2,TGCAGTGCCGCAAGCGGGAGCATCTCCTACGAGCAGTACTTC,CSAASGSISYEQYF
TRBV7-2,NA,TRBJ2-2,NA,TGTGCCAGCAGCTTTGTAGGCCGGGAGAGATCCGGGGAGCTGTTTTTT,CASSFVGRERSGELFF
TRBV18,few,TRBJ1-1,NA,TGTGCCAGCTCATTAACAGGGAAGACGAACACTGAAGCTTTCTTT,CASSLTGKTNTEAFF
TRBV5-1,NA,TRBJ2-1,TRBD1,TGCGCCAGCAGCTTTGACAGGGTGAATGAGCAGTTCTTC,CASSFDRVNEQFF
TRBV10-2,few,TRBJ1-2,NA,TGCGCCAGCAGTGAGAGCATAAGAGGCTACACCTTC,CASSESIRGYTF
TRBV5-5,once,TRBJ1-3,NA,TGTGCCAGCAGCTTGGCAGAGGGAAACACCATATATTTT,CASSLAEGNTIYF
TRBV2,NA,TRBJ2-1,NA,TGTGCCAGCGGTTACATAGGATTCGATGAGCAGTTCTTC,CASGYIGFDEQFF
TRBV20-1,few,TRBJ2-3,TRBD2,TGCAGTGCCGACCCCCTAGCGGGAGGGCCTAGTTCAGATACGCAGTATTTT,CSADPLAGGPSSDTQYF
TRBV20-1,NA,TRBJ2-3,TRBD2,TGCAGTGCTAGAGTGGGGACTAGGGCCCGGGATACGCAGTATTTT,CSARVGTRARDTQYF
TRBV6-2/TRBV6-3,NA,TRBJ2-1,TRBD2,TGTGCCAGCAGTTACCGGAGGACTAGCGGGAGGGCCGGGGTTCTCGACAATGAGCAGTTCTTC,CASSYRRTSGRAGVLDNEQFF
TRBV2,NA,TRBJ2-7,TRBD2,TGTGCCAGCAGGATACTAGCGGGAGCGGCGTACGAGCAGTACTTC,CASRILAGAAYEQYF
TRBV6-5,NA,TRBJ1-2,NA,TGTGCCAGCAGTTACCAAAGTGGGGGCTACTATGGCTACACCTTC,CASSYQSGGYYGYTF
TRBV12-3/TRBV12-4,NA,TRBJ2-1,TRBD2,TGTGCCAGCAGCCTCGGGTTAGCGGGAGTAAGTACTAGGCAGTTCTTC,CASSLGLAGVSTRQFF
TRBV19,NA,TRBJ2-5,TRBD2,TGTGCCACCAGGCCCTTAGCGGGGGGACAAGAGACCCAGTACTTC,CATRPLAGGQETQYF
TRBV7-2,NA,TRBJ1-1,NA,TGTGCCAGCAGCTTACGGGGGGCGCCTGAAGCTTTCTTT,CASSLRGAPEAFF
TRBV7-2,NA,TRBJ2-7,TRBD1,TGTGCCAGCAGCTCCCGACAGGGGGCGGGCGAGCAGTACTTC,CASSSRQGAGEQYF
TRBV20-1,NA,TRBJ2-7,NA,TGCAGTGCGGACCTGGTTTCCTACGAGCAGTACTTC,CSADLVSYEQYF
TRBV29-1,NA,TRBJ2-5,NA,TGCAGCGTTTCTGAAAGGGGGACCCAGTACTTC,CSVSERGTQYF
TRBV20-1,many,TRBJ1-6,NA,TGCAGTGCCCCCGGTGGGTCACCCCTCCACTTT,CSAPGGSPLHF
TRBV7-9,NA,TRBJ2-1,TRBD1,TGTGCCAGCAGCCGAGTTAGCCCAGGGGGCGCGAATTTCTTC,CASSRVSPGGANFF
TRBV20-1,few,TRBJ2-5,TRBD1,TGCAGTGCTAGAGTTAGGACAGGGGTCCAAGAGACCCAGTACTTC,CSARVRTGVQETQYF
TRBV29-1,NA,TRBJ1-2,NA,TGCAGCGTTGAAGATTTGATAGGCTACACCTTC,CSVEDLIGYTF
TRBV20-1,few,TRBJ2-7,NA,TGCAGTGCCCGCAAATCTAGGGACAACCCCTACGAGCAGTACTTC,CSARKSRDNPYEQYF
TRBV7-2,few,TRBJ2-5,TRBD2,TGTGCCAGCAGTGGTCGGGAACTAGCGGGAGGGCAAGAGACCCAGTACTTC,CASSGRELAGGQETQYF
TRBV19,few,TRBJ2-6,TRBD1,TGTGCCAGTAGGATCGACAGGGGCGTCTCTGGGGCCAACGTCCTGACTTTC,CASRIDRGVSGANVLTF
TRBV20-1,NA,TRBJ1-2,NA,TGCAGTGCTAGAGCGGGCATTTATGGCTACACCTTC,CSARAGIYGYTF
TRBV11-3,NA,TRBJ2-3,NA,TGTGCCAGCAGCCCCGACAGAGCAGATACGCAGTATTTT,CASSPDRADTQYF
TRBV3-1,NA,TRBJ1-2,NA,TGTGCCAGCAGCCAAGATGGGAGGGTCACCTATGGCTACACCTTC,CASSQDGRVTYGYTF
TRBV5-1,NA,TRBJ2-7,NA,TGCGCCAGCAGCTTTGAACCGGGACGGGGAATCTACGAGCAGTACTTC,CASSFEPGRGIYEQYF
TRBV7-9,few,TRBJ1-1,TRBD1,TGTGCCAGTCGTGGTGAGGGGACAGCGTCTGAAGCTTTCTTT,CASRGEGTASEAFF
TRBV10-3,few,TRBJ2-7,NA,TGTGCCATCAGTGGGGGGTCGAAGGGGGAAAATTACGAGCAGTACTTC,CAISGGSKGENYEQYF
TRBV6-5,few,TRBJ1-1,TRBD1,TGTGCCAGCAGTTTCCACAGGGGGCCCGGCACTGAAGCTTTCTTT,CASSFHRGPGTEAFF
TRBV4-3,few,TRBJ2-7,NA,TGCGCCAGCAGCCCCCTAATCGGGACCGACATCTCCTACGAGCAGTACTTC,CASSPLIGTDISYEQYF
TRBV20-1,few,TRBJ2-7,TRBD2,TGCAGTGCTCCACCGGGACTAGCGACCTACGAGCAGTACTTC,CSAPPGLATYEQYF
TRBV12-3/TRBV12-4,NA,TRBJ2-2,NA,TGTGCCAGTAGACTTCAGGAAGTGAACACCGGGGAGCTGTTTTTT,CASRLQEVNTGELFF
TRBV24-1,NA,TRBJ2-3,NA,TGTGCCACCAGTGATGAAGGACTCCTCACAGATACGCAGTATTTT,CATSDEGLLTDTQYF
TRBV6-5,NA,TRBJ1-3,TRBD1,TGTGCCAGCAGTTACGGGACAGATTTAGGAAACACCATATATTTT,CASSYGTDLGNTIYF
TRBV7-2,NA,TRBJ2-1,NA,TGTGCCAGCCTACCAGTAGCCCTCGGGAATGAGCAGTTCTTC,CASLPVALGNEQFF
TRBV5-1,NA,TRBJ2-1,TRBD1,TGCGCCAGCCGGAACCCAGGGGGCGCCTACAATGAGCAGTTCTTC,CASRNPGGAYNEQFF
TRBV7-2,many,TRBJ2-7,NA,TGTGCCAGCAATCTCGGCTACGAGCAGTACTTC,CASNLGYEQYF
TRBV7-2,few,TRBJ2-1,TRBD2,TGTGCCAGCAGCTTAGTAGGGACTAGGGCGGGAGCGGATGAGCAGTTCTTC,CASSLVGTRAGADEQFF
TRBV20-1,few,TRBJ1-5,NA,TGCAGTGCTAAGGAGGAAAGCAATCAGCCCCAGCATTTT,CSAKEESNQPQHF
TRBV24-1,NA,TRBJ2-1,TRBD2,TGTGCCACCAGTGGGACTAGCGAGAGCTCCTACAATGAGCAGTTCTTC,CATSGTSESSYNEQFF